Reported below is one T cell receptor beta chain. The antigen remains undetermined. This specimen comes from a study of cytomegalovirus exposure and HLA in healthy donors. The CDR3 is 12 amino acids. Germline V CDR1 and CDR2: GTSNPN, SVGIG (reference sequence). V gave up 0 bases and J gave up 5 bases, with 6 bases separating them. PCR was performed using 60 Vbeta and 13 Jbeta primers. Profiling relied on immunoSEQ multiplex PCR, and the TCRdb table lists in-frame clones only, not all of them. There are fewer than 150,000 clones in the sample; around 83% occur only once, and 4.1% lies in the top ten. Points from the study as a whole: Altogether, more than 150 TCR beta chains were recorded as cytomegalovirus-associated. Later analysis associated a missense DCLRE1C variant with TCR beta V- and J-gene trimming.

The gene calls are TRBV30 and TRBJ2-3; unclear D gene. The receptor was derived from a man in his forties or fifties in good health and CMV-seropositive. Sequencing was carried out using PBMCs. CDR3 residues: CAWSVRGDTQYF. In nucleotides, the CDR3 is TGTGCCTGGAGTGTACGAGGAGATACGCAGTATTTT.